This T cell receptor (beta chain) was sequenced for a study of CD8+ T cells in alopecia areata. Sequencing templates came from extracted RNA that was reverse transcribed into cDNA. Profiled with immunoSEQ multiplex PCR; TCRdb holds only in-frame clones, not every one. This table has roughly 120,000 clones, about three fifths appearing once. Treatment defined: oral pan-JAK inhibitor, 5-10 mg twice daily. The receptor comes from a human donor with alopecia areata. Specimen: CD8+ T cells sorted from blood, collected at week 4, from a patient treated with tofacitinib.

CDR3 nucleotide sequence: TGCGCCAGCAGCCAAGGGAGGGGGGCGCACACTGAAGCTTTCTTT. Translation: CASSQGRGAHTEAFF. J is TRBJ1-1 and V is TRBV4-1, with D tentatively TRBD1 (6 bases). Trimming pared 1 base from V and 3 bases from J, leaving 12 bases between. Germline V gives CDR1 MGHRA, CDR2 YSYEKL. There are 15 residues in the CDR3.